This T cell receptor (beta chain) came from a study of cytomegalovirus exposure and HLA in healthy donors. The study's findings and limits: A later analysis by the authors found several of the most significant clusters apparently linked to common viral pathogens. Among immune exposure information, only CMV serostatus was available.

For this clone: The antigen remains undetermined.

V was clipped by 3 bases and J by 4 bases; unmatched bases: 4. This CDR3 comprises 14 residues. CDR1 is MGHRA and CDR2 is YSYEKL in the germline V gene. Primers included in the PCR were 60 Vbeta and 13 Jbeta primers. TCRdb's table, derived via immunoSEQ multiplex PCR, lists solely in-frame clones and lacks some. Here the sample spans roughly 93,000 clones, around 76% being singletons. The chain joins TRBV4-1 to TRBJ2-5; TRBD2 matches 8 bases. Sequenced sample: PBMCs. The receptor comes from a human donor in good health. This CDR3 is CASSHGTRGETQYF. The CDR3 DNA follows: TGCGCCAGCAGCCATGGGACTAGAGGAGAGACCCAGTACTTC.